This TCR beta chain emerged from a study of blood T cell repertoires in COVID-19. Across the whole study: The United States, Italy and Spain were the sources of the acute and convalescent COVID-19 samples. T cells, B-cell-depleted T cells, or PBMCs supplied cDNA or gDNA.

Trimming shortened V by 6 bases and J by 4 bases, and 13 bases separated the two germline ends. CDR1 is MNHEY and CDR2 is SVGAGI in the germline V gene. The CDR3 is 14 amino acids. The authors' processing: Cell counts per sample came from amplifying reference gene primers. Using immunoSEQ multiplex PCR, the repertoire was profiled, and TCRdb retains in-frame clones only, with some absent. V and J calls and clone size come straight from that table; D and trimming were deduced from the DNA. The table includes over 300,000 clones, around 89% detected once. The receptor's source is a man aged 35 to 55 with acute or convalescent COVID-19. The specimen sequenced was peripheral blood. The J gene is TRBJ2-1, the V gene TRBV6-5; D is ambiguous. The CDR3 region is CASSPQNRYNEQFF. CDR3 nucleotides: TGTGCCAGCAGCCCCCAAAACCGGTACAATGAGCAGTTCTTC.